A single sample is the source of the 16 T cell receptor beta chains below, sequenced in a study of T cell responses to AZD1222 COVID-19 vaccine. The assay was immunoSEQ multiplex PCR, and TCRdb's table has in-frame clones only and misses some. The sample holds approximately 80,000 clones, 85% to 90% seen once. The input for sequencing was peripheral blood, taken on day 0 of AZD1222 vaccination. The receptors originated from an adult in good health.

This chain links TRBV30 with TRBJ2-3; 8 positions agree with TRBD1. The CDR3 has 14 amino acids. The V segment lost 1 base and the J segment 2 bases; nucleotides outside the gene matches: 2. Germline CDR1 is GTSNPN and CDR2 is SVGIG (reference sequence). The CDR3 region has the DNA TGTGCCTGGAGTGACAGGGGGGACACAGATACGCAGTATTTT. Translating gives CAWSDRGDTDTQYF.

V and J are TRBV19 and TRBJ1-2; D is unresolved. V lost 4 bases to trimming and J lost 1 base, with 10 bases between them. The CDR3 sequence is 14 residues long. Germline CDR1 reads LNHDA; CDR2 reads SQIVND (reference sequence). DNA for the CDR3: TGTGCCAGTAGTAGGAAGGGCTATAACTATGGCTACACCTTC. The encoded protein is CASSRKGYNYGYTF.

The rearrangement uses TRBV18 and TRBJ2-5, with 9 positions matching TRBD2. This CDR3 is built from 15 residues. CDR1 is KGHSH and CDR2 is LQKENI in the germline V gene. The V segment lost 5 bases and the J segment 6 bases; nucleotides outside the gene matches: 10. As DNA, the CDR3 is TGTGCCAGCTCAAGTGGCGGGGGGGCGTTGAAGACCCAGTACTTC. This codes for CASSSGGGALKTQYF.

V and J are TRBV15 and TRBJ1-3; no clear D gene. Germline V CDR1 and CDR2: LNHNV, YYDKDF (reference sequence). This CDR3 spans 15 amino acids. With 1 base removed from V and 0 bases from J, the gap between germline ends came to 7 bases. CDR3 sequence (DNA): TGTGCCACCAGCAGAGGCGTTTTCTCTGGAAACACCATATATTTT. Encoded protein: CATSRGVFSGNTIYF. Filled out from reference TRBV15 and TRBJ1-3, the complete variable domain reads DAMVIQNPRYQVTQFGKPVTLSCSQTLNHNVMYWYQQKSSQAPKLLFHYYDKDFNNEADTPDNFQSRRPNTSFCFLDIRSPGLGDTAMYLCATSRGVFSGNTIYFGEGSWLTVV.

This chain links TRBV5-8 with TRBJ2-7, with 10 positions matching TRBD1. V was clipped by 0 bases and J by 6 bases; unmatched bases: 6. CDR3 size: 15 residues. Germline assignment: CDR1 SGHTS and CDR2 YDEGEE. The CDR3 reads CASSLVGQGLSEQYF. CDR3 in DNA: TGTGCCAGCAGCTTGGTGGGACAGGGGTTGAGCGAGCAGTACTTC. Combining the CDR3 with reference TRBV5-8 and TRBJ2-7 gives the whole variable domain EAGVTQSPTHLIKTRGQQATLRCSPISGHTSVYWYQQALGLGLQFLLWYDEGEERNRGNFPPRFSGRQFPNYSSELNVNALELEDSALYLCASSLVGQGLSEQYFGPGTRLTVT.

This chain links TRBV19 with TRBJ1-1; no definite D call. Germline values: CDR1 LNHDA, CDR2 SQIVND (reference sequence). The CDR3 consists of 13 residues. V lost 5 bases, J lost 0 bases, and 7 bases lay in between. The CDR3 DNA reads TGTGCCAGTAGTTCCTGGGTGAACACTGAAGCTTTCTTT. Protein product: CASSSWVNTEAFF.

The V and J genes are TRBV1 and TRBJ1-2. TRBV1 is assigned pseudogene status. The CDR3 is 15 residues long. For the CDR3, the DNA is TGCACCAGCAGCCCGGAGCACCAAGAAGGAAGGGGCTACACCTTC. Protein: CTSSPEHQEGRGYTF.

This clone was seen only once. In nucleotides, the CDR3 is TGTGCCAGCAGTGAGCGAGATACGCAGTATTTT. Amino acids: CASSERDTQYF. V and J are TRBV6-1 and TRBJ2-3; D not certain. Trimming pared 3 bases from V and 5 bases from J, leaving 3 bases between. This CDR3 is built from 11 residues. CDR1 and CDR2 from the germline V gene are MNHNS and SASEGT.

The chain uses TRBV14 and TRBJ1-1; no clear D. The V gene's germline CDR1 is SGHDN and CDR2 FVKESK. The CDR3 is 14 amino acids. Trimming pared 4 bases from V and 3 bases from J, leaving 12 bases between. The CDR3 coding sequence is TGTGCCAGCAGCCTCGGGCAGTTTTACACTGAAGCTTTCTTT. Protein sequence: CASSLGQFYTEAFF.

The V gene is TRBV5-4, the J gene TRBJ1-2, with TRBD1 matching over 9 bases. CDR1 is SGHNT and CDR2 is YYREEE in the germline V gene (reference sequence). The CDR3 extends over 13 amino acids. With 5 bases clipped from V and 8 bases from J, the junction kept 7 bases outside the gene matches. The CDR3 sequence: CASSLGQGRGYTF. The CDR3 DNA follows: TGTGCCAGCAGTTTAGGACAGGGGAGAGGCTACACCTTC.

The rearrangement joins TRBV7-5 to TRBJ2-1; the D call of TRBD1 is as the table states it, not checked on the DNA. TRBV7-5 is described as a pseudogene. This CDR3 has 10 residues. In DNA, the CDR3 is TGTGCCAGGCAGGGCGATGAGCAGTTCTTC. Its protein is CARQGDEQFF.

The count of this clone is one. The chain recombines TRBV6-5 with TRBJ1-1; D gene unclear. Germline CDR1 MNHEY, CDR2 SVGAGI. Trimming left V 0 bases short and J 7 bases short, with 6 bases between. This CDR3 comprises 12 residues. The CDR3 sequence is CASSYSSDEAFF. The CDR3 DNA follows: TGTGCCAGCAGTTACTCGTCGGATGAAGCTTTCTTT.

For the CDR3, the DNA is TGTGCCAGCACCCGGGACAGAGCTAACTATGGCTACACCTTC. Protein product: CASTRDRANYGYTF. The chain joins TRBV2 to TRBJ1-2; 7 bases fit TRBD1. After removal of 7 bases from V and 0 bases from J, the junction contained 5 bases not matched to a gene. This CDR3 has 14 residues. Germline CDR1 SNHLY, CDR2 FYNNEI.

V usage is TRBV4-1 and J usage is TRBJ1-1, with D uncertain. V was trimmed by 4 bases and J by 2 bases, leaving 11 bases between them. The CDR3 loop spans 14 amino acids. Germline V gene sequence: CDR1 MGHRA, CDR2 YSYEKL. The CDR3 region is CASSPGLANTEAFF. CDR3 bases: TGCGCCAGCAGCCCTGGACTCGCCAACACTGAAGCTTTCTTT.

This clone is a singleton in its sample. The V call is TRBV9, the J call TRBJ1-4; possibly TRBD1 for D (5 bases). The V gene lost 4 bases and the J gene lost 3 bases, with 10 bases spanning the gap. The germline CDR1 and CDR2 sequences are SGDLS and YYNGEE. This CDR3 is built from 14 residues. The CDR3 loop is CASSPTDANEKLFF. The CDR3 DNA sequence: TGTGCCAGCAGCCCGACAGACGCTAATGAAAAACTGTTTTTT.

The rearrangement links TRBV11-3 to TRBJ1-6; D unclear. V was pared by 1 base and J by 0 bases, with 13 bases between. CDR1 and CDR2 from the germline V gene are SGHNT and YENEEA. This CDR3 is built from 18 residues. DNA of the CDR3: TGTGCCAGCAGCTTAGGAATCGGACCAAGCTCCTATAATTCACCCCTCCACTTT. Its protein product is CASSLGIGPSSYNSPLHF.